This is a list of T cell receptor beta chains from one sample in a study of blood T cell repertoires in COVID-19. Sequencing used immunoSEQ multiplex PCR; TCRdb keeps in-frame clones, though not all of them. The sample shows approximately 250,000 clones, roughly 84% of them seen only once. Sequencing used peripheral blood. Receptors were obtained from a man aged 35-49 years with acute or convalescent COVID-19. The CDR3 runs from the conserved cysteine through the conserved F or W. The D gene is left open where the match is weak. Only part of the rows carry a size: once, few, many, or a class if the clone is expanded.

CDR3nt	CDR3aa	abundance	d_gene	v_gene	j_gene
TGTGCCAGCAGCCCCGAGGGGGGGTACCGATCTGGGGCCAACGTCCTGACTTTC	CASSPEGGYRSGANVLTF	NA	NA	TRBV9	TRBJ2-6
TGTGCCAGCAGCTTACTGGCCTCAGGCCTCAATGAGCAGTTCTTC	CASSLLASGLNEQFF	NA	NA	TRBV7-3	TRBJ2-1
TGTGCCAGCAGTTACCCTCCGGGAACTTCACCTGAAGCTTTCTTT	CASSYPPGTSPEAFF	NA	NA	TRBV6-6	TRBJ1-1
TGTGCCAGCAGCTTGGGGGCCGAAAAGAATTCACCCCTCCACTTT	CASSLGAEKNSPLHF	NA	NA	TRBV5-4	TRBJ1-6
TGTGCCTGGAGTAATCGGGTAGACACTGAAGCTTTCTTT	CAWSNRVDTEAFF	NA	NA	TRBV30	TRBJ1-1
TGTGCCAGCAGCGTAACCGGGAACACTGAAGCTTTCTTT	CASSVTGNTEAFF	NA	NA	TRBV9	TRBJ1-1
TGTGCCAGCAGCCACGGACAGGAGCAGTTCTTC	CASSHGQEQFF	NA	NA	TRBV3-1/TRBV3-2	TRBJ2-1
TGCGCCAGCAGCCTGGACGAGCGGGAGCAGTACTTC	CASSLDEREQYF	NA	NA	TRBV4-1	TRBJ2-7
TGTGCCAGCAGCTCGGGGGCGGGAGCCCTCGGGGAGCTGTTTTTT	CASSSGAGALGELFF	NA	NA	TRBV7-2	TRBJ2-2
TGTGCCAGCAGTGAACCCCCTGGAGCCCAGTACTTC	CASSEPPGAQYF	once	NA	TRBV2	TRBJ2-5
TGTGCCAGCAGCCTCAAGCTCTCCTACAATGAGCAGTTCTTC	CASSLKLSYNEQFF	NA	NA	TRBV3-1/TRBV3-2	TRBJ2-1
TGTGCCAGCAGCATGCGGCCCCAACGGGGCTACACCTTC	CASSMRPQRGYTF	NA	NA	TRBV12-3/TRBV12-4	TRBJ1-2
TGTGCCAGCAGTCCTTATTTCGGACAGGGCAGCAATCAGCCCCAGCATTTT	CASSPYFGQGSNQPQHF	few	TRBD1	TRBV7-9	TRBJ1-5
TGTGCCAGCAGTTCACCAGGGGGCGCAAGCTACACCTTC	CASSSPGGASYTF	few	TRBD1	TRBV27	TRBJ1-2
TGTGCCAGCTCACCGTCACAGGGGTTCGATTCACCCCTCCACTTT	CASSPSQGFDSPLHF	NA	TRBD1	TRBV18	TRBJ1-6
TGTGCCAGCAGCCCTTCTGGAAACACCATATATTTT	CASSPSGNTIYF	few	NA	TRBV7-9	TRBJ1-3
TGTGCCACCAGACTAGCGGCCCAAGAGACCCAGTACTTC	CATRLAAQETQYF	NA	TRBD2	TRBV15	TRBJ2-5
TGTGCCACCCAAATAGTAGCGGGGGGCACAGATACGCAGTATTTT	CATQIVAGGTDTQYF	NA	TRBD2	TRBV27	TRBJ2-3
TGTGCCAGCACTTATTCCCTCTCGGGAGAGACCCAGTACTTC	CASTYSLSGETQYF	NA	NA	TRBV6-5	TRBJ2-5
TGTGCCAGCAGCTTAGACGTCGGTCAGCCCCAGCATTTT	CASSLDVGQPQHF	few	NA	TRBV11-2	TRBJ1-5
TGTGCCAGCAGTTACACCGGACAAATGAACACTGAAGCTTTCTTT	CASSYTGQMNTEAFF	NA	NA	TRBV6-6	TRBJ1-1
TGCAGCGTTGCCACAGGGGGCTTGACCGGGGAGCTGTTTTTT	CSVATGGLTGELFF	NA	TRBD1	TRBV29-1	TRBJ2-2
TGTGCCAGCAGCGTAGTTGACGGGGGGTCCTACAATGAGCAGTTCTTC	CASSVVDGGSYNEQFF	NA	TRBD2	TRBV9	TRBJ2-1
TGTGCCAGCAGCCAACTCGATAATTCACCCCTCCACTTT	CASSQLDNSPLHF	NA	NA	TRBV3-1/TRBV3-2	TRBJ1-6
TGTGCCAGCAGCTTAGAGCGGGGAGGCACAGATACGCAGTATTTT	CASSLERGGTDTQYF	NA	NA	TRBV11-3	TRBJ2-3
TGTGCCAGCAGTCCCCCGGGGGTGGCTGAAGCTTTCTTT	CASSPPGVAEAFF	NA	NA	TRBV7-9	TRBJ1-1